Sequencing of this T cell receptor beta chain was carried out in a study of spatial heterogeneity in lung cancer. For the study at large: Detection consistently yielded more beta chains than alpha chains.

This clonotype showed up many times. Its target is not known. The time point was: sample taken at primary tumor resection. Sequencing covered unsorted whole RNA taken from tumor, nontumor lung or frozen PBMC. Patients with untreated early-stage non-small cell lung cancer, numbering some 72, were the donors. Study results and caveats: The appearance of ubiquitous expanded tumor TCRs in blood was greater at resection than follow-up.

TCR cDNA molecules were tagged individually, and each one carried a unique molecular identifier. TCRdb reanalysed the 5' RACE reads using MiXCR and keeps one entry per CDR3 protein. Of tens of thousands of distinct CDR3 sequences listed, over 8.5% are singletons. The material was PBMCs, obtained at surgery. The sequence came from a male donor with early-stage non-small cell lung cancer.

The CDR3 DNA reads as TGTGCCAGCAGCTTAGGCCCCCACGAGGATTTGAACACTGAAGCTTTCTTT. Amino acids: CASSLGPHEDLNTEAFF. This sequence joins TRBV7-7 and TRBJ1-1; D gene ambiguous. The V end lost 1 base, the J end lost 0 bases, and 15 bases lay between the germline ends. The CDR3 consists of 17 residues. Germline lookup yields CDR1 SSHAT and CDR2 FNYEAQ (reference sequence).